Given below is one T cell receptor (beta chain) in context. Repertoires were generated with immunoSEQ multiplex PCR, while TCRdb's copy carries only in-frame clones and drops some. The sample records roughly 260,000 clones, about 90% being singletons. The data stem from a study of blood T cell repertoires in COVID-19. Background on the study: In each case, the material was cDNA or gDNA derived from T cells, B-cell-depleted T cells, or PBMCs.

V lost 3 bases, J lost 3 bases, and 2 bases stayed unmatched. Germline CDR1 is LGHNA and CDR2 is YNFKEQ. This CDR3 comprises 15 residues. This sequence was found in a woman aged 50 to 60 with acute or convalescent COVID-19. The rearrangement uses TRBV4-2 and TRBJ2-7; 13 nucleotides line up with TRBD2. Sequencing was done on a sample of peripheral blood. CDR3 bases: TGTGCCAGCAGCCAGGGACTAGCGGGATTCTACGAGCAGTACTTC. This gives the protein CASSQGLAGFYEQYF.